The clone carrying this T cell receptor beta chain has more than one count but fewer than ten. Its specificity is not known. This specimen belongs to a study of T cells in Graves' hyperthyroidism and ophthalmopathy. Overall study findings and caveats: Blood held most thyroid clonotypes expanded above 0.001 frequency. It was a median roughly six months before onset that the model predicted ophthalmopathy.

TCR beta CDR3 region amplification was performed from RNA transcripts. The HTBI set primed first-round TCR CDR3 RT-PCR. TCRdb re-derived calls from the multiplex PCR reads in MiXCR, one entry per CDR3 protein. The data contain approximately 430,000 distinct CDR3 sequences, less than 20% of them singletons. Criteria for exclusion of patients were uncontrolled infection, other autoimmune disease, pregnancy or lactation. The authors obtained PBMCs from 9 to 10 ml of fresh peripheral blood. CDR1 SGHTS and CDR2 YDEGEE come from the germline V gene. Trimming shortened V by 0 bases and J by 12 bases, and 9 bases separated the two germline ends. The CDR3 covers 11 residues.

This clonotype was obtained from a woman between 18 and 30 years old with Graves' hyperthyroidism. The genes are TRBV5-8 and TRBJ1-2; no reliable D call. Sequencing was performed on blood. CDR3 in DNA: TGTGCCAGCAGCTTGGAATATGAGAACACCTTC. This translates into CASSLEYENTF.